This TCR beta chain was found in a study of T and B cells in COVID-19 patients. Multiplex PCR with BIOMED2 TRB-A/B primer pools amplified TRB rearrangements. MiXCR, run by TCRdb on the multiplex PCR reads, gives a single entry per CDR3 protein. The sample consists of approximately 16,000 distinct CDR3 sequences, 25% to 35% of them appearing once. From blood, roughly 220-550 ng of genomic DNA served as TRB template. CDR3 size: 12 residues. Trimming stripped 5 bases from V and 4 bases from J, with 12 bases between. The V gene's germline CDR1 is GTSNPN and CDR2 SVGIG (reference sequence). This sequence was found in a human donor who had recovered from COVID-19. The chain carries TRBV30 and TRBJ2-7, with D tentatively TRBD2 (6 bases). Material for sequencing was blood. CDR3 region: CAWGRGRYEQYF. The CDR3 nucleotides read TGTGCCTGGGGGCGGGGTAGGTACGAGCAGTACTTC.